This TCR beta chain is from a study of T cell responses to AZD1222 COVID-19 vaccine. Study-level information: Doses given second, at about 4 or about 12 weeks, were pooled. Study-wide results and limits: Most donors were white British, females outnumbered males, and clonal diversity was possibly underestimated. The number of AZD1222 recipients seropositive at baseline was only six. Spike-specific TCR breadth and depth grew following two AZD1222 doses.

The assay was immunoSEQ multiplex PCR, and TCRdb's table has in-frame clones only and misses some. The table records approximately 190,000 clones, approximately 92% of them present only once. As to this clone: What it recognizes is unknown.

CDR1 is LNHDA and CDR2 is SQIVND in the germline V gene (reference sequence). CDR3 length: 14 amino acids. V was trimmed by 4 bases and J by 0 bases, leaving 7 bases between them. This sequence was found in an adult in good health. This rearrangement joins TRBV19 to TRBJ1-3; D call uncertain. This specimen consisted of peripheral blood, obtained on day 0 of AZD1222 vaccination. CDR3 DNA sequence: TGTGCCAGTAGTACAGGATCCTCTGGAAACACCATATATTTT. The encoded protein is CASSTGSSGNTIYF.